The clone carrying this T cell receptor beta chain appeared a few times. Its cognate antigen is unknown. Sorting defined naive CD4+ as CD4+CD8-CD45RO-CD45RA+ and naive CD8+ as CD8+CD4-CD45RA+CD27bright. The data derive from a study of healthy donors' naive CD4 and CD8 T cells. About the research overall: For TCR alpha, new primers spanned all functional IMGT alpha genes.

A linear amplification protocol produced the TCR libraries from roughly 550 ng of total RNA. TCRdb ran MiXCR on the reads and lists one entry per CDR3 protein. The sample includes roughly 200,000 distinct CDR3 sequences, about four fifths of them seen just once. Broader study findings: Negatively charged CDR3s marked CD8+ lineage; positively charged CDR3s marked CD4+ lineage. About 13% of CD4/CD8 propensity variance appeared explained by V, J and CDR3 charge.

The specimen was naive CD4+ and CD8+ T cells sorted from blood, pooled from several donors. This receptor was obtained from a pool of human donors in good health; the sample pools cells from several healthy donors.

CDR3 in amino acids: CASSRAFESGYTF. CDR3 bases: TGTGCCAGCAGCCGGGCCTTCGAGAGTGGCTACACCTTC. V is TRBV5-6 and J is TRBJ1-2; no clear D gene. Per germline, CDR1 SGHDT and CDR2 YYEEEE. The CDR3 contains 13 residues. V lost 4 bases and J lost 7, with 14 bases in between.